The present entry profiles one TCR beta chain with its context. This clonotype was recorded a few times. Its antigen specificity is not known. No base qualities exist here, and no much larger clone lies one base off it. The source of the sample is a study of early T cells in non-severe SARS-CoV-2 infection (dated by TCRdb to the early 2020s). About the study as a whole: Bulk RNA from unsorted whole blood was used for TCR sequencing, so alpha and beta chains could not be paired.

A case-control design nested within a healthcare worker cohort in London, UK, was used, with weekly nasopharyngeal swab PCR tests and blood sampling performed. Healthcare workers were enrolled in the week of the UK lockdown, from 23 to 31 March 2020, and were followed every week for up to roughly 15 weeks. Spanning cysteine to phenylalanine, the CDR3 consists of 14 amino acids. This entry keeps only the CDR3 DNA: 42 bases, framed from base 1. V trim: 8 bases; J trim: 5 bases; unmatched bases: 7. The germline V gene yields KGHSH for CDR1 and LQKENI for CDR2. The protocol used for the library was 5' RACE. For sequencing, a NextSeq 500 was employed. In the TCR library protocol, unique molecular identifiers were attached to individual cDNA molecules to correct for PCR bias and sequencing error. Both TCR alpha and beta chains were sequenced, and tight co-correlation was observed between alpha and beta sequence abundances in each sample. As for the original processing: Decombinator V4 was used to perform V gene, J gene and CDR3 annotation of TCR sequences. Expanded TCRs were defined as changing significantly between any two time points under a Poisson model with p below 0.0001. TCR abundances were normalised to the total number of TCRs sequenced in each sample and reported as counts per million. TRAV1-2 paired with TRAJ12, TRAJ20 or TRAJ33 defined MAIT TCRs, while TRAV10 paired with TRAJ18 defined iNKT TCRs. A search of VDJdb, accessed on 1 November 2021, was run for TCRs annotated to CMV, EBV and SARS-CoV-2, with TCRs annotated for multiple antigens excluded. In-frame beta chains were kept once TCRdb had trimmed the public reads at Q25 with fastp and called clones with MiXCR. Records with the same CDR3 protein are collapsed into one entry carrying the most frequent genes and DNA. Here the V and J calls rest on TCRdb's processing, not on the authors' analysis. The sample table records around 88,000 distinct CDR3 sequences; approximately 15% of these occur just once. The top ten hold 6% to 7.5% of the sample.

What the work shows at the level of the full study, not this receptor alone: Matching against VDJdb was skewed toward anti-spike CD8 responses, likely underestimated virus-specific expansions, and missed private and CD4 specificities.

Sequencing was done on a sample of whole blood. Recombination linked TRBV18 to TRBJ2-1; 9 middle bases align to TRBD2. This TCR came from an adult who was a healthcare worker with PCR-confirmed SARS-CoV-2 infection or an uninfected control (not recorded which). The nucleotide sequence is given as TGTGCCAGCCGAAGGACTAGCGCACACAATGAGCAGTTCTTC. Translated, it reads CASRRTSAHNEQFF.